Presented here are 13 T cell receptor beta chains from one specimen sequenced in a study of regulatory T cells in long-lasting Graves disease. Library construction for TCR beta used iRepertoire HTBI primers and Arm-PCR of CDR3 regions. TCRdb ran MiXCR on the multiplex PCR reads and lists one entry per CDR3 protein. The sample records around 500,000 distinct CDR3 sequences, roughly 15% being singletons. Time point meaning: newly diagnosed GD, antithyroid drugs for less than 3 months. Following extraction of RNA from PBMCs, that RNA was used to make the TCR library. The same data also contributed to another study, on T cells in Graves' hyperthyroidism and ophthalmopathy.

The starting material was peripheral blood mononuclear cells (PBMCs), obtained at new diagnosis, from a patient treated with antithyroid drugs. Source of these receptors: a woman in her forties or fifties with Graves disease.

The CDR3 DNA reads TGCAGCGCTACCAGGACTAGCGGGGCCTACAATGAGCAGTTCTTC. Translating gives CSATRTSGAYNEQFF. The chain has TRBV29-1 and TRBJ2-1, with 12 bases fitting TRBD2. Germline CDR1 is SQVTM and CDR2 is ANQGSEA. This CDR3 is built from 15 residues. V was pared by 7 bases and J by 2 bases, with 6 bases of the junction left unmatched.

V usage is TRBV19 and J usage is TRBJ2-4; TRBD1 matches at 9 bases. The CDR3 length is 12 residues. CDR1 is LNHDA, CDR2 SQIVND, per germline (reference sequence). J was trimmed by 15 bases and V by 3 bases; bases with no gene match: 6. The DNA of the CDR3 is TGTGCCAGTAGTATCCCCGGACAGGGGACGTACTTC. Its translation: CASSIPGQGTYF.

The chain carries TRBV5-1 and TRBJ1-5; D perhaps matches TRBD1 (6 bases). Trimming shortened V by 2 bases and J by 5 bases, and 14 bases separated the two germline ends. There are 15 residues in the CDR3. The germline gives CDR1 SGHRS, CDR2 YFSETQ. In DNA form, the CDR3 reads TGCGCCAGCAGCTTCGCCGGGGGCTACGATCAGCCCCAGCATTTT. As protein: CASSFAGGYDQPQHF.

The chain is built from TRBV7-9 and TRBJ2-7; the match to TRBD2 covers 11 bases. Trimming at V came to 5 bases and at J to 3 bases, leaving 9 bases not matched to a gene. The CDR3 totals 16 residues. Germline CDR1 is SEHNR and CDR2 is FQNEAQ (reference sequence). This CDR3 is CASSPPLAGAVYEQYF. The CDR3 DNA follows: TGTGCCAGCAGCCCCCCACTAGCGGGGGCCGTCTACGAGCAGTACTTC.

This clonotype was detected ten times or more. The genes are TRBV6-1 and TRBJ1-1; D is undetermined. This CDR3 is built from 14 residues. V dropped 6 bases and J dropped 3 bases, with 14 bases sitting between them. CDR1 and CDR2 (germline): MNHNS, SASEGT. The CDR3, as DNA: TGTGCCAGCAGGGAAAGCGGGTGGCACACTGAAGCTTTCTTT. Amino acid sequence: CASRESGWHTEAFF.

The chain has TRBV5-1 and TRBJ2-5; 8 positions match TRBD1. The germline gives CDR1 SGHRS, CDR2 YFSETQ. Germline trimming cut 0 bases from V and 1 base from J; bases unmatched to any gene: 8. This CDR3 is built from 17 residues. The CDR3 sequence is CASSLGQGRVAQETQYF. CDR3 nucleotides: TGCGCCAGCAGCTTGGGACAGGGGAGAGTGGCCCAAGAGACCCAGTACTTC. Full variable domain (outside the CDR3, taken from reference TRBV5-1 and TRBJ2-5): KAGVTQTPRYLIKTRGQQVTLSCSPISGHRSVSWYQQTPGQGLQFLFEYFSETQRNKGNFPGRFSGRQFSNSRSEMNVSTLELGDSALYLCASSLGQGRVAQETQYFGPGTRLLVL.

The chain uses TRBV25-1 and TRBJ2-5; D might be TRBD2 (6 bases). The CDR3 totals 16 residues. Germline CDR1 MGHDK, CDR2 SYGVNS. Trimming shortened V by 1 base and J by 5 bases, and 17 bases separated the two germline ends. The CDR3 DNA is TGTGCCAGCAGTGAATTTTTGGGCCGGGGGTGGGAGACCCAGTACTTC. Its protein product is CASSEFLGRGWETQYF. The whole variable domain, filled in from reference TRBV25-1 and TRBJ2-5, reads EADIYQTPRYLVIGTGKKITLECSQTMGHDKMYWYQQDPGMELHLIHYSYGVNSTEKGDLSSESTVSRIRTEHFPLTLESARPSHTSQYLCASSEFLGRGWETQYFGPGTRLLVL.

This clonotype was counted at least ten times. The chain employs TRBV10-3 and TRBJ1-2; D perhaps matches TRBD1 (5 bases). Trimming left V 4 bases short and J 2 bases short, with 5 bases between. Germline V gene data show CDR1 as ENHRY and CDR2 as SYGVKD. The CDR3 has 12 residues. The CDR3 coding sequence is TGTGCCATCAGTGGACAGAACTATGGCTACACCTTC. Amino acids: CAISGQNYGYTF.

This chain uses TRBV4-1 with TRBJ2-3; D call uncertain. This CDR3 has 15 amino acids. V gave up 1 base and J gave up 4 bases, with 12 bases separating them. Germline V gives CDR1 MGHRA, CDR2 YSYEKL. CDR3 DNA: TGCGCCAGCAGCCAAGCGGGCAACCGCCCAGATACGCAGTATTTT. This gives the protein CASSQAGNRPDTQYF.

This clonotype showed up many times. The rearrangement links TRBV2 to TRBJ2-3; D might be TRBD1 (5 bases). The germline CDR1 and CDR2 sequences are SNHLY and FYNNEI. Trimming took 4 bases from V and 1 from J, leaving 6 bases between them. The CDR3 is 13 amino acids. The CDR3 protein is CASSAQGTDTQYF. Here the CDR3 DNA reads TGTGCCAGCAGTGCACAGGGCACAGATACGCAGTATTTT.

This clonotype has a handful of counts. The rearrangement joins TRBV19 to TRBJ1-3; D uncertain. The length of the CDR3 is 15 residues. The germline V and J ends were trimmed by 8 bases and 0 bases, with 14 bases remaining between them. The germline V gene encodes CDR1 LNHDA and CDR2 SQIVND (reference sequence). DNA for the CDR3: TGTGCCAGTGCCAGCCGGCCAGACTCTGGAAACACCATATATTTT. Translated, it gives CASASRPDSGNTIYF. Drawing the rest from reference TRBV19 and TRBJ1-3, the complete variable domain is DGGITQSPKYLFRKEGQNVTLSCEQNLNHDAMYWYRQDPGQGLRLIYYSQIVNDFQKGDIAEGYSVSREKKESFPLTVTSAQKNPTAFYLCASASRPDSGNTIYFGEGSWLTVV.

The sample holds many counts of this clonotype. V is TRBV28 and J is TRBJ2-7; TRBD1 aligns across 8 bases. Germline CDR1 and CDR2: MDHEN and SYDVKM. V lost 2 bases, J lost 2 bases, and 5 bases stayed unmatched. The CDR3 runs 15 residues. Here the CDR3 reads CASSLGTGPTYEQYF. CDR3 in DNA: TGTGCCAGCAGTTTAGGGACAGGACCCACCTACGAGCAGTACTTC.

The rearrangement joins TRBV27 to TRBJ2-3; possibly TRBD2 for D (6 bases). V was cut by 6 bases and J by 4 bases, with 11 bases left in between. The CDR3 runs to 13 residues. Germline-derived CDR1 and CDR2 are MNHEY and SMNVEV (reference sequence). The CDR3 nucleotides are TGTGCCAGCAGCCGGGGGTGGGCAGATACGCAGTATTTT. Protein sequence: CASSRGWADTQYF.